This entry features one T cell receptor (beta chain) sequence. Its cognate antigen is unknown. Other nucleotide sequences from this sample produce the same CDR3. These data come from a study of shared clonotypes between healthy human individuals. The CDR3 is 11 residues long. Between the trimmed V and J ends, which lost 3 bases and 4 bases, there was a span of 4 bases. Germline CDR1 and CDR2: MDHEN and SYDVKM. Profiled with immunoSEQ multiplex PCR; TCRdb holds only in-frame clones, not every one. This sample has a few million clones, with around 95% found just once. The donors were all Caucasian adults (living in Nashville, Tennessee). The study, taken as a whole, reports: The donor pool, a small one, limited the genetic and exposure-history diversity represented. Naive subsets typically showed greater estimated richness than memory subsets.

The chain employs TRBV28 and TRBJ2-7; no clear D. The specimen was naive CD4+ T cells sorted from blood. Subset meaning: CD45RA+ positively selected. The source of this sequence is a man in his late teens or twenties in good health. CDR3 sequence: CASSLKYEQYF. Written as DNA, the CDR3 is TGTGCCAGCAGTTTGAAGTACGAGCAGTACTTC. Filled out from reference TRBV28 and TRBJ2-7, the complete variable domain reads DVKVTQSSRYLVKRTGEKVFLECVQDMDHENMFWYRQDPGLGLRLIYFSYDVKMKEKGDIPEGYSVSREKKERFSLILESASTNQTSMYLCASSLKYEQYFGPGTRLTVT.